The sequence of this T cell receptor (beta chain) was determined in a study of regulatory T cells in long-lasting Graves disease. Relying on iRepertoire HTBI primers and Arm-PCR of CDR3 regions, the team built TCR beta libraries. In TCRdb, the multiplex PCR reads were re-called with MiXCR into one record per CDR3 protein. Among some 500,000 distinct CDR3 sequences listed, around 15% were seen once. A note on this clonotype: Its antigen is unidentified.

The time point: newly diagnosed GD, antithyroid drugs for less than 3 months. The TCR library was made from RNA that had been extracted from PBMCs in TRIzol. J lost 4 bases, V lost 11 bases, and 10 bases had no gene match. There are 13 residues in the CDR3. CDR1 is LNHDA and CDR2 is SQIVND in the germline V gene (reference sequence). Findings and limits, study-wide: Having only a small sample size may have limited accuracy.

These data also formed part of another study, on T cells in Graves' hyperthyroidism and ophthalmopathy. As that study records: HTBI primers were used for first-round RT-PCR of the TCR CDR3.

This TCR was sampled from a woman between 40 and 65 years old with Graves disease. Sequenced material: peripheral blood mononuclear cells (PBMCs), taken at new diagnosis, from a patient treated with antithyroid drugs. The chain recombines TRBV19 with TRBJ1-1; TRBD1 agrees at 7 bases. The CDR3 nucleotides are TGTGCCGCCAACAGGGGCCTGGGCACTGAAGCTTTCTTT. This encodes CAANRGLGTEAFF.